These 16 T cell receptor beta chains share one sample of origin, sequenced in a study of shared clonotypes between healthy human individuals (dated by TCRdb to the early 2020s). To prepare the library, the immunoSEQ multiplex PCR assay was applied. As stored in TCRdb, this immuneACCESS dataset retains in-frame rearrangements with V and J assigned. A fraction of the clones does not appear; measured against another copy, unresolved V genes explain less than half of the discrepancy, and the remainder lacks a known reason. For this sample there are 640,000 or so clones; about two thirds appear just once. The ten largest account for 1.5% to 2% of the sample. Sequences were obtained from memory CD4+ T cells sorted from blood. This specimen's cell subset or site label, interpreted: CD45RA-negative fraction. The receptors here all came from a woman in her thirties in good health.

This chain joins TRBV25-1 and TRBJ1-1; TRBD1 might be the D (5 bases). Germline V CDR1 and CDR2: MGHDK, SYGVNS. The CDR3 has 16 amino acids. Trimming removed 3 bases at V and 3 bases at J, with 17 bases between. The CDR3: CASSDRGPALYTEAFF. The CDR3 nucleotides read TGTGCCAGCAGTGATCGGGGCCCCGCATTGTACACTGAAGCTTTCTTT.

The chain combines TRBV18 with TRBJ1-1, with 9 bases identical to TRBD1. This CDR3 contains 15 residues. Germline-derived CDR1 and CDR2 are KGHSH and LQKENI. Trimming removed 3 bases from V and 4 bases from J; junction bases left unmatched: 6. CDR3 DNA sequence: TGTGCCAGCTCACCCGATGGGACAGGGAGCACTGAAGCTTTCTTT. This codes for CASSPDGTGSTEAFF.

This clone has a handful of counts. The gene calls are TRBV29-1 and TRBJ1-4; D not resolved. Looked up from germline, CDR1 is SQVTM and CDR2 is ANQGSEA. V was cut by 7 bases and J by 0 bases, with 6 bases left in between. This CDR3 has 12 residues. The CDR3 DNA follows: TGCAGCGCGGCCGCAACTAATGAAAAACTGTTTTTT. Encoded protein: CSAAATNEKLFF. The variable domain in full, completed from reference TRBV29-1 and TRBJ1-4, reads SAVISQKPSRDICQRGTSLTIQCQVDSQVTMMFWYRQQPGQSLTLIATANQGSEATYESGFVIDKFPISRPNLTFSTLTVSNMSPEDSSIYLCSAAATNEKLFFGSGTQLSVL.

This clone showed up just once. The chain uses TRBV19 and TRBJ2-6; no clear D. The V gene lost 7 bases and the J gene lost 0 bases, with 10 bases spanning the gap. Germline V gene data show CDR1 as LNHDA and CDR2 as SQIVND (reference sequence). The CDR3 spans 15 residues. The CDR3 nucleotides are TGTGCCAGTACCGCCTCTTTCTCTGGGGCCAACGTCCTGACTTTC. Protein product: CASTASFSGANVLTF. The complete variable domain, with remaining parts taken from reference TRBV19 and TRBJ2-6, reads DGGITQSPKYLFRKEGQNVTLSCEQNLNHDAMYWYRQDPGQGLRLIYYSQIVNDFQKGDIAEGYSVSREKKESFPLTVTSAQKNPTAFYLCASTASFSGANVLTFGAGSRLTVL.

This chain joins TRBV2 and TRBJ2-3; 8 nucleotides line up with TRBD1. Germline CDR1 and CDR2: SNHLY and FYNNEI. Trimming cost V 1 base and J 4 bases; bases outside gene matches: 10. This CDR3 comprises 17 residues. The CDR3 is CASSEVKGAGGADTQYF. DNA for the CDR3: TGTGCCAGCAGTGAAGTTAAAGGGGCAGGGGGCGCAGATACGCAGTATTTT.

V is TRBV5-1 and J is TRBJ2-5, with D perhaps TRBD2 (5 bases). This CDR3 has 15 amino acids. Germline values: CDR1 SGHRS, CDR2 YFSETQ. V lost 9 bases to trimming and J lost 0 bases, with 18 bases between them. CDR3 sequence: CATTSGGSDQETQYF. DNA of the CDR3: TGCGCCACCACCTCGGGTGGGAGCGACCAAGAGACCCAGTACTTC.

A single count supports this clone. The V and J genes are TRBV19 and TRBJ2-1, with 7 bases aligning to TRBD2. The CDR3 contains 14 residues. The J segment lost 5 bases and the V segment lost 3 bases, leaving 4 bases of the junction unmatched. Germline assignment: CDR1 LNHDA and CDR2 SQIVND (reference sequence). The CDR3 region has the DNA TGTGCCAGTAGTATCGGGAGCGGGAACAATGAGCAGTTCTTC. Encoded protein: CASSIGSGNNEQFF.

This rearrangement joins TRBV5-1 to TRBJ2-2; D ambiguous. The CDR3 runs to 15 residues. Trimming pared 5 bases from V and 0 bases from J, leaving 11 bases between. The germline V gene has CDR1 SGHRS and CDR2 YFSETQ. CDR3 nucleotide sequence: TGCGCCAGCAGTTCACAGACCACGAACACCGGGGAGCTGTTTTTT. Translation: CASSSQTTNTGELFF.

This clone was seen once. V gene TRBV19 combines with J gene TRBJ1-4; D call uncertain. Trimming removed 5 bases from V and 1 base from J, with 11 bases in between. This CDR3 is built from 15 residues. CDR1 and CDR2 (germline): LNHDA, SQIVND (reference sequence). CDR3 bases: TGTGCCAGTAGTCTGCAGGAGGGAACTAATGAAAAACTGTTTTTT. It encodes CASSLQEGTNEKLFF.

Only a few counts were recorded for this clone. V and J are TRBV7-9 and TRBJ2-1; 13 bases agree with TRBD2. The CDR3 runs to 15 residues. Germline V gene lookup returns CDR1 SEHNR and CDR2 FQNEAQ (reference sequence). After removal of 5 bases from V and 8 bases from J, the junction contained 6 bases not matched to a gene. This chain's CDR3 is CASSAGTSGTDEQFF. DNA of the CDR3: TGTGCCAGCAGCGCTGGGACTAGCGGGACGGATGAGCAGTTCTTC.

The chain has TRBV29-1 and TRBJ2-3, with D possibly being TRBD2 (5 bases). V was trimmed by 6 bases and J by 2 bases, leaving 12 bases between them. Germline-derived CDR1 and CDR2 are SQVTM and ANQGSEA. The CDR3 totals 13 residues. DNA of the CDR3: TGCAGCGTGCGGGCGGAGAACACAGATACGCAGTATTTT. Residues: CSVRAENTDTQYF.

Note on this clone: The sample holds other DNA sequences that translate to the same CDR3. This rearrangement joins TRBV13 to TRBJ2-7; 8 bases align to TRBD1. Per the germline V gene, CDR1 is PRHDT and CDR2 is FYEKMQ (reference sequence). The V and J ends lost 4 bases and 3 bases, in that order; junction bases with no gene match: 5. This CDR3 is built from 14 residues. CDR3 DNA: TGTGCCAGCAGCTCCTCAGGGGGCAGCTACGAGCAGTACTTC. It is translated as CASSSSGGSYEQYF.

The gene calls are TRBV15 and TRBJ1-5, with unresolved D. Germline CDR1 and CDR2: LNHNV and YYDKDF (reference sequence). CDR3 size: 15 residues. Trimming pared 1 base from V and 6 bases from J, leaving 13 bases between. The CDR3 DNA follows: TGTGCCACCAGCAGAGTTGCAGGCGGAAGTCAGCCCCAGCATTTT. Its protein product is CATSRVAGGSQPQHF.

The chain links TRBV27 to TRBJ1-1; TRBD1 is a possible D gene (5 bases). Trimming removed 6 bases from V and 1 base from J, with 9 bases in between. CDR1 is MNHEY, CDR2 SMNVEV, per germline (reference sequence). This CDR3 spans 13 amino acids. The CDR3, as DNA: TGTGCCAGCAGCCGGACAAGGAACACTGAAGCTTTCTTT. Protein sequence: CASSRTRNTEAFF.

The chain joins TRBV7-2 to TRBJ2-1, with 9 bases matching TRBD1. Germline V gene data show CDR1 as SGHTA and CDR2 as FQGNSA. The J segment lost 7 bases and the V segment lost 6 bases, leaving 10 bases of the junction unmatched. This CDR3 is 15 amino acids long. This chain's CDR3 is CASSPTGGSGNEQFF. The CDR3 DNA is TGTGCCAGCAGTCCTACAGGGGGCAGTGGTAATGAGCAGTTCTTC.

V is TRBV13 and J is TRBJ1-1, with a possible D match to TRBD1 (5 bases). The CDR3 loop spans 17 amino acids. CDR1 is PRHDT and CDR2 is FYEKMQ in the germline V gene (reference sequence). V lost 4 bases and J lost 0, with 18 bases in between. The CDR3 nucleotides read TGTGCCAGCAGCTCGCGGACACGCTTAGGTCTGAACACTGAAGCTTTCTTT. Amino acids: CASSSRTRLGLNTEAFF.